The following is a TCR beta chain sequence with its context. This sample was taken from a study of control samples from healthy donors and cancer patients. Produced via immunoSEQ multiplex PCR; TCRdb's table is partial and in-frame only. The data contain approximately 92,000 clones, roughly 93% of them seen just once; the ten biggest clones take up 1.5%. The CDR3 extends over 12 amino acids. V dropped 4 bases and J dropped 0 bases, with 2 bases sitting between them. Germline-derived CDR1 and CDR2 are LNHDA and SQIVND (reference sequence). The source material was blood. The receptor was isolated from a woman aged 25 to 39 in good health. J is TRBJ2-3 and V is TRBV19; D gene ambiguous. The CDR3 DNA sequence: TGTGCCAGTAGTACAAGCACAGATACGCAGTATTTT. Translating it yields CASSTSTDTQYF. The entire variable domain, with the rest obtained from reference TRBV19 and TRBJ2-3, is as follows: DGGITQSPKYLFRKEGQNVTLSCEQNLNHDAMYWYRQDPGQGLRLIYYSQIVNDFQKGDIAEGYSVSREKKESFPLTVTSAQKNPTAFYLCASSTSTDTQYFGPGTRLTVL.